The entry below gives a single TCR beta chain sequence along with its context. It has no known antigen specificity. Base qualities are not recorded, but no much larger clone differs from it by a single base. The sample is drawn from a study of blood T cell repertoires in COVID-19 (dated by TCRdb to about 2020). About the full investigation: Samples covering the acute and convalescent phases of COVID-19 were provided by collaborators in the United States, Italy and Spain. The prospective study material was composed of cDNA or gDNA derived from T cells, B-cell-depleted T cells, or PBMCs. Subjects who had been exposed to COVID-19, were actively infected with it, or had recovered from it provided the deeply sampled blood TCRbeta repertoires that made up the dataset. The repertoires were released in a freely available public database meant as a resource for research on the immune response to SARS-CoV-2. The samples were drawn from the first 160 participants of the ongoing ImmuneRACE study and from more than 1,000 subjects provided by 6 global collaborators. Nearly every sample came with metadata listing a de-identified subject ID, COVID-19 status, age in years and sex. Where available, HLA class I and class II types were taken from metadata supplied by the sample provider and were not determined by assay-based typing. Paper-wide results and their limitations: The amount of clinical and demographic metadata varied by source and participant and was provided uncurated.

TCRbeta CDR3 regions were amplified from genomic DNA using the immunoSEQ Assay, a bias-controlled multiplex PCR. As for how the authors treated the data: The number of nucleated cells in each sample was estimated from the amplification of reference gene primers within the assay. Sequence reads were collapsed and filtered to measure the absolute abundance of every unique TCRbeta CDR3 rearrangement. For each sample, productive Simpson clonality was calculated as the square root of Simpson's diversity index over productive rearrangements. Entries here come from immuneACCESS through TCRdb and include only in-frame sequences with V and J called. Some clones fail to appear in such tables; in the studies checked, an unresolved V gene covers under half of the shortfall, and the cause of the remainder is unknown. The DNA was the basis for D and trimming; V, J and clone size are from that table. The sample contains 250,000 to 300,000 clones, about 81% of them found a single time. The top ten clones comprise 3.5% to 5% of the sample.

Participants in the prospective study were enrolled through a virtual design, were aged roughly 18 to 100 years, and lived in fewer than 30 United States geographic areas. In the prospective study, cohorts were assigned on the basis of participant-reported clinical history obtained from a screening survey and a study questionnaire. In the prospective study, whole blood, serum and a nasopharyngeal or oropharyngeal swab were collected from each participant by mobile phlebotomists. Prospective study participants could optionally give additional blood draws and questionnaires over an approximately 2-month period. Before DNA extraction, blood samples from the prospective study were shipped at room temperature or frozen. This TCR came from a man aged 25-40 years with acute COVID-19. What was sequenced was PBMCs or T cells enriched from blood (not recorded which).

The CDR3 in this case is CSVDPSGTDTQYF. The nucleotides are TGCAGCGTTGACCCTAGTGGTACAGATACGCAGTATTTT. Recombination connected TRBV29-1 to TRBJ2-3, with no confident D gene call. V sheds 3 bases and J sheds 3 bases, leaving 10 bases between their ends. Taken from cysteine to phenylalanine, the CDR3 has 13 residues. Only CDR3 DNA is held: 39 bases, read in frame from base 1. The germline V gene provides CDR1 SQVTM and CDR2 ANQGSEA.